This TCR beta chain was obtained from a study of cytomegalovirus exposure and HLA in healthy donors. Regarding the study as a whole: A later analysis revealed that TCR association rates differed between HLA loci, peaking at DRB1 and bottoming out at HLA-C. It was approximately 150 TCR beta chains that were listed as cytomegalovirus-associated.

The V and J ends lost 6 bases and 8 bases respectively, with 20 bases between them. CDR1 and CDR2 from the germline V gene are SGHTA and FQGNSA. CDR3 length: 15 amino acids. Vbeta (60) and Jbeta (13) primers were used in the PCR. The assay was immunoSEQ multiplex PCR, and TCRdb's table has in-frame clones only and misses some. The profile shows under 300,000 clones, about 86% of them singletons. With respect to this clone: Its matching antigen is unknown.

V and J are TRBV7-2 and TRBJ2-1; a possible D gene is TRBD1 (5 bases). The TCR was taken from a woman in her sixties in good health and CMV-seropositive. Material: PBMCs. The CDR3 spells CASSGALPRVDEQFF. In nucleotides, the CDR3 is TGTGCCAGCAGTGGGGCCCTTCCCAGGGTGGATGAGCAGTTCTTC.